Following are 12 T cell receptor beta chains from one sample sequenced in a study of OX40 agonist ivuxolimab in advanced cancers. Sequenced by immunoSEQ multiplex PCR; TCRdb stores in-frame clones only, minus some. The data contain fewer than 70,000 clones, approximately 80% of them seen just once; the ten biggest clones take up about 1.7%. Sequenced here: CD4+ or CD8+ T cells sorted from blood, sampled in a trial of the OX40 agonist ivuxolimab. Receptor source: an adult with an advanced solid tumor such as melanoma, head and neck, liver or kidney cancer.

The genes are TRBV6-6 and TRBJ1-3, with no clear D. Trimming stripped 5 bases from V and 0 bases from J, with 11 bases between. This CDR3 is 15 amino acids long. Germline loops: CDR1 MNHNY, CDR2 SVGAGI (reference sequence). As DNA, the CDR3 is TGTGCCAGCAGTCCCGGACGGAACTCTGGAAACACCATATATTTT. Protein sequence: CASSPGRNSGNTIYF.

The gene calls are TRBV2 and TRBJ2-3; D not certain. This CDR3 comprises 11 residues. V was trimmed by 8 bases and J by 6 bases, leaving 9 bases between them. Germline loops: CDR1 SNHLY, CDR2 FYNNEI. Here the CDR3 reads CASELGDTQYF. In DNA, the CDR3 is TGTGCCAGCGAGCTGGGGGATACGCAGTATTTT.

The V and J genes are TRBV10-3 and TRBJ1-1; a weak D match, TRBD1 (5 bases). The CDR3 is 14 residues long. CDR1 and CDR2 from the germline V gene are ENHRY and SYGVKD. The V end was cut by 2 bases, the J end by 2 bases, with 9 bases between. This chain's CDR3 is CAISEERGNTEAFF. As DNA, the CDR3 is TGTGCCATCAGTGAGGAACGGGGCAACACTGAAGCTTTCTTT.

The V call is TRBV27, the J call TRBJ1-2; 9 positions match TRBD1. Per germline, CDR1 MNHEY and CDR2 SMNVEV (reference sequence). This CDR3 has 10 residues. V lost 11 bases to trimming and J lost 5 bases; unmatched junction nucleotides: 0. CDR3 nucleotide sequence: TGTGCCGGGACAGGGTATGGCTACACCTTC. Its translation is CAGTGYGYTF.

The chain uses TRBV28 and TRBJ2-6; D possibly corresponds to TRBD2 (7 bases). Germline CDR1 and CDR2: MDHEN and SYDVKM. The V end lost 8 bases, the J end lost 4 bases, and 12 bases lay between the germline ends. CDR3 size: 14 residues. CDR3 sequence reads: CASLAGAGANVLTF. Written as DNA, the CDR3 is TGTGCCAGCCTTGCGGGGGCCGGGGCCAACGTCCTGACTTTC.

The chain links TRBV27 to TRBJ1-1; D is undetermined. The CDR3 covers 15 residues. Trimming removed 0 bases from V and 2 bases from J, with 10 bases in between. The germline CDR1 and CDR2 sequences are MNHEY and SMNVEV (reference sequence). CDR3 in DNA: TGTGCCAGCAGTTTATCCCCACGAGGAAACACTGAAGCTTTCTTT. Translation gives CASSLSPRGNTEAFF.

The rearrangement uses TRBV29-1 and TRBJ2-7, with TRBD2 matching over 7 bases. The germline gives CDR1 SQVTM, CDR2 ANQGSEA. V lost 6 bases and J lost 6; bases outside the gene matches: 11. This CDR3 region has 13 residues. CDR3 sequence: CSVETSFGGEQYF. In DNA form, the CDR3 reads TGCAGCGTGGAGACTAGCTTCGGCGGCGAGCAGTACTTC.

V is TRBV28 and J is TRBJ2-6; D not resolved. The CDR3 sequence is 19 residues long. Deletions cut 5 bases from V and 2 bases from J, with 22 bases between. Germline loops: CDR1 MDHEN, CDR2 SYDVKM. This CDR3 is CASSTYSPAPQTGANVLTF. The CDR3 DNA sequence: TGTGCCAGCAGTACCTACTCCCCCGCGCCGCAGACTGGGGCCAACGTCCTGACTTTC.

The chain joins TRBV18 to TRBJ1-1; no clear D. V was trimmed by 3 bases and J by 6 bases, leaving 8 bases between them. Germline V gene sequence: CDR1 KGHSH, CDR2 LQKENI. The CDR3 contains 12 residues. For the CDR3, the DNA is TGTGCCAGCTCACCCAATTCCCCTGAAGCTTTCTTT. This encodes CASSPNSPEAFF.

The rearrangement uses TRBV30 and TRBJ2-7; tentatively, D is TRBD2 (6 bases). The CDR3 has 13 residues. Trimming removed 4 bases from V and 6 bases from J, with 16 bases in between. Germline V gives CDR1 GTSNPN, CDR2 SVGIG (reference sequence). CDR3 loop: CAWNSGQRAEQYF. The CDR3 nucleotides are TGTGCCTGGAACTCCGGCCAGCGGGCCGAGCAGTACTTC.

V and J are TRBV29-1 and TRBJ2-5; no clear D gene. This CDR3 spans 10 amino acids. Trimming took off 5 bases at V and 5 bases at J, with 6 bases between the two ends. The germline CDR1 and CDR2 sequences are SQVTM and ANQGSEA. CDR3 residues: CSVLFETQYF. CDR3 sequence (DNA): TGCAGCGTTCTATTTGAGACCCAGTACTTC.

The CDR3 DNA sequence: TGTGCCAGCTCACCACCAATGGCCGGGGAGCTGTTTTTT. This translates into CASSPPMAGELFF. The chain links TRBV18 to TRBJ2-2; D is uncertain. The ends were cut back, 0 bases at V and 6 bases at J, with 5 bases in the middle. This CDR3 has 13 amino acids. Per germline, CDR1 KGHSH and CDR2 LQKENI. The full variable domain, rest sourced from reference TRBV18 and TRBJ2-2, is NAGVMQNPRHLVRRRGQEARLRCSPMKGHSHVYWYRQLPEEGLKFMVYLQKENIIDESGMPKERFSAEFPKEGPSILRIQQVVRGDSAAYFCASSPPMAGELFFGEGSRLTVL.